Presented here are 22 T cell receptor beta chains from one specimen sequenced in a study of vaccination and CD4 T cells after COVID-19. Treatment described: roughly 11-day PBMC culture with coronavirus spike peptide pools or control peptides (ViraFEST assay). Sequenced with the Oncomine TCR Beta short-read assay was DNA taken from cultured CD4+ T cells. TCRdb re-called the PCR reads with MiXCR, one entry per CDR3 protein. The profile covers over 15,000 distinct CDR3 sequences, with approximately 73% appearing a single time and 9.5% to 13% taken by the ten largest. Their cognate antigens are unknown. The sequencing sample was made of CD4+ T cells from blood, cultured in vitro. All receptors come from a human donor who had recovered from COVID-19.

V usage is TRBV6-5 and J usage is TRBJ2-5, with 7 bases that match TRBD2. The V gene's germline CDR1 is MNHEY and CDR2 SVGAGI. The V segment lost 4 bases and the J segment 4 bases; nucleotides outside the gene matches: 12. The CDR3 has 16 residues. CDR3 sequence (DNA): TGTGCCAGCAGTTTCGTCATCAGCGGGACGGGAGAGACCCAGTACTTC. This codes for CASSFVISGTGETQYF.

This CDR3 is CACGGHSNTGELFF. In DNA, the CDR3 is TGTGCCTGTGGGGGGCATTCGAACACCGGGGAGCTGTTTTTT. This chain connects TRBV6-2 or TRBV6-3 to TRBJ2-2; D may match TRBD1 or TRBD2 (6 bases each). With 11 bases removed from V and 0 bases from J, the gap between germline ends came to 13 bases. The CDR3 is 14 residues long. Germline V gene data show CDR1 as MNHEY and CDR2 as SVGEGT.

The J gene is TRBJ1-5, the V gene TRBV16, with D unresolved. V gave up 6 bases and J gave up 7 bases, with 19 bases separating them. Looked up from germline, CDR1 is KGHSY and CDR2 is FQNENV. CDR3 length: 15 amino acids. CDR3 DNA sequence: TGTGCCAGCAGAGGTCGGACTTGGGTCGAACAGCCCCAGCATTTT. Residues: CASRGRTWVEQPQHF.

This chain joins TRBV6-1 and TRBJ2-5; D is possibly TRBD2 (6 bases). Trimming removed 8 bases from V and 4 bases from J, with 20 bases in between. CDR1 and CDR2 (germline): MNHNS, SASEGT. The CDR3 sequence is 15 residues long. In DNA, the CDR3 is TGTGCCAGCGCGGGCCCAGTAGCGGCTCGAGAGACCCAGTACTTC. It specifies CASAGPVAARETQYF.

The gene calls are TRBV28 and TRBJ2-7; D is perhaps TRBD1 or TRBD2 (5 bases each). Per germline, CDR1 MDHEN and CDR2 SYDVKM. Trimming took off 4 bases at V and 6 bases at J, with 16 bases between the two ends. The CDR3 is 14 amino acids. Written as DNA, the CDR3 is TGTGCCAGCAGTTCTGCCGGGACGCGGTCCGAGCAGTACTTC. Translating it yields CASSSAGTRSEQYF. The complete variable domain, with remaining parts taken from reference TRBV28 and TRBJ2-7, reads DVKVTQSSRYLVKRTGEKVFLECVQDMDHENMFWYRQDPGLGLRLIYFSYDVKMKEKGDIPEGYSVSREKKERFSLILESASTNQTSMYLCASSSAGTRSEQYFGPGTRLTVT.

This clonotype has just a few counts. The chain joins TRBV7-2 to TRBJ1-1; D unclear. CDR1 is SGHTA and CDR2 is FQGNSA in the germline V gene. The CDR3 consists of 13 residues. V lost 2 bases to trimming and J lost 3 bases, with 7 bases between them. The DNA for the CDR3 is TGTGCCAGCAGCTTACGGGAGGACACTGAAGCTTTCTTT. Translating it yields CASSLREDTEAFF.

J is TRBJ1-5 and V is TRBV28; possibly TRBD1 for D (5 bases). Germline assignment: CDR1 MDHEN and CDR2 SYDVKM. Trimming removed 7 bases from V and 3 bases from J, with 16 bases in between. This CDR3 comprises 15 residues. The CDR3 region has the DNA TGTGCCAGCACCACTCCGTCCGGGGCCAATCAGCCCCAGCATTTT. Encoded protein: CASTTPSGANQPQHF.

J is TRBJ1-2 and V is TRBV27; a possible D gene is TRBD1 (5 bases). The V gene lost 4 bases and the J gene lost 4 bases, with 10 bases spanning the gap. Germline values: CDR1 MNHEY, CDR2 SMNVEV (reference sequence). The CDR3 sequence is 13 residues long. The DNA of the CDR3 is TGTGCCAGCAGTTCTACAGGCCTCTATGGCTACACCTTC. Amino acids: CASSSTGLYGYTF.

This chain uses TRBV20-1 with TRBJ1-1, with D hard to call. Germline values: CDR1 DFQATT, CDR2 SNEGSKA (reference sequence). The CDR3 is 14 amino acids. V was pared by 0 bases and J by 5 bases, with 13 bases between. The CDR3 DNA follows: TGCAGTGCTAGAGATCTAGCAGGTCGTACTGAAGCTTTCTTT. It is translated as CSARDLAGRTEAFF.

V gene TRBV6-2 or TRBV6-3 combines with J gene TRBJ2-1; 13 bases are shared with TRBD2. The CDR3 has 18 residues. Per the germline V gene, CDR1 is MNHEY and CDR2 is SVGEGT. V lost 6 bases and J lost 2; bases outside the gene matches: 10. The chain's CDR3 is CASRDSTSGRAPYNEQFF. The CDR3 DNA sequence: TGTGCCAGCAGAGATAGTACTAGCGGGAGGGCCCCCTACAATGAGCAGTTCTTC.

The gene calls are TRBV9 and TRBJ2-5; TRBD1 might be the D (5 bases). The CDR3 has 14 amino acids. Germline V gene data show CDR1 as SGDLS and CDR2 as YYNGEE. Between the trimmed V and J ends, which lost 3 bases and 1 base, there was a span of 10 bases. The CDR3 here is CASSARTSQETQYF. In nucleotides, the CDR3 is TGTGCCAGCAGCGCCCGGACAAGCCAAGAGACCCAGTACTTC.

The gene calls are TRBV7-9 and TRBJ2-1; 10 nucleotides line up with TRBD2. Germline lookup yields CDR1 SEHNR and CDR2 FQNEAQ (reference sequence). Unmatched junction bases numbered 7, after V lost 0 bases and J lost 5 bases. The CDR3 covers 17 residues. CDR3 sequence (DNA): TGTGCCAGCAGCTTAGCAGGGCTCCTAGCGGGGGACAATGAGCAGTTCTTC. It specifies CASSLAGLLAGDNEQFF.

The V gene is TRBV28, the J gene TRBJ1-6, with D unresolved. This CDR3 has 16 residues. V lost 6 bases and J lost 0, with 12 bases in between. CDR1 and CDR2 from the germline V gene are MDHEN and SYDVKM. CDR3 bases: TGTGCCAGCAGAACCCGAGATAGCTCCTATAATTCACCCCTCCACTTT. Protein: CASRTRDSSYNSPLHF.

CDR3 sequence: CSAPNQQGQTGELFF. CDR3 sequence (DNA): TGCAGTGCCCCCAACCAACAGGGTCAGACCGGGGAGCTGTTTTTT. J is TRBJ2-2 and V is TRBV20-1; D might be TRBD1 (6 bases). The CDR3 covers 15 residues. Deletions cut 6 bases from V and 5 bases from J, with 19 bases between. Looked up from germline, CDR1 is DFQATT and CDR2 is SNEGSKA (reference sequence).

The chain couples TRBV15 to TRBJ1-5; maybe TRBD1 (5 bases). V was clipped by 3 bases and J by 4 bases, with 19 bases between them. Germline V gene data show CDR1 as LNHNV and CDR2 as YYDKDF (reference sequence). CDR3 size: 17 residues. CDR3 loop: CATSRGKGEQQNQPQHF. For the CDR3, the DNA is TGTGCCACCAGCAGGGGTAAAGGGGAACAGCAAAATCAGCCCCAGCATTTT.

CDR3 region: CASSEARRRFF. CDR3 DNA sequence: TGTGCCAGCAGTGAAGCGCGTAGGCGGTTCTTC. The genes are TRBV6-1 and TRBJ2-1; no firm D call. V was pared by 0 bases and J by 15 bases, with 9 bases between. CDR3 size: 11 residues. Germline V lookup: CDR1 MNHNS, CDR2 SASEGT.

This clonotype was observed a single time. The chain combines TRBV10-2 with TRBJ1-5; 7 bases line up with TRBD1. The germline V gene encodes CDR1 WSHSY and CDR2 SAAADI. CDR3 size: 17 residues. Trimming removed 10 bases from V and 1 base from J; junction bases left unmatched: 16. The CDR3 DNA sequence: TGCGCCACCCAGGGGGGGCCGAAGGGGCGAAGCAATCAGCCCCAGCATTTT. Translation: CATQGGPKGRSNQPQHF.

The chain carries TRBV20-1 and TRBJ1-1; no reliable D call. CDR3 length equals 12 residues. Germline lookup yields CDR1 DFQATT and CDR2 SNEGSKA (reference sequence). Trimming cost V 4 bases and J 7 bases, with 13 bases left between them. CDR3 DNA sequence: TGCAGTGCTACCCAGGCGGGTAGTGAAGCTTTCTTT. This encodes CSATQAGSEAFF.

The chain links TRBV6-1 to TRBJ1-5; no firm D call. The germline V and J ends were trimmed by 6 bases and 5 bases, with 8 bases remaining between them. CDR1 and CDR2 (germline): MNHNS, SASEGT. The CDR3 contains 12 residues. CDR3 bases: TGTGCCAGCAGCCACCCCGATCAGCCCCAGCATTTT. This translates into CASSHPDQPQHF.

The chain combines TRBV6-1 with TRBJ1-5; D remains ambiguous. Germline-derived CDR1 and CDR2 are MNHNS and SASEGT. Between the trimmed V and J ends, which lost 6 bases and 4 bases, there was a span of 13 bases. The CDR3 extends over 14 amino acids. The CDR3 region is CASSLGPRNQPQHF. The CDR3 nucleotides read TGTGCCAGCAGCCTCGGGCCCCGGAATCAGCCCCAGCATTTT.

The chain is built from TRBV30 and TRBJ1-1; 7 bases match TRBD1. This CDR3 region has 15 residues. Germline V gene sequence: CDR1 GTSNPN, CDR2 SVGIG (reference sequence). The V segment lost 1 base and the J segment 5 bases; nucleotides outside the gene matches: 10. CDR3 region: CAWSGDLQGRTEAFF. The DNA for the CDR3 is TGTGCCTGGAGTGGGGATTTACAGGGGAGGACTGAAGCTTTCTTT.

This clonotype has a single count. The rearrangement uses TRBV10-3 and TRBJ2-7, with TRBD2 matching over 9 bases. CDR3 length: 19 amino acids. Trimming took 6 bases from V and 4 from J; bases not matched to a gene: 22. The V gene's germline CDR1 is ENHRY and CDR2 SYGVKD. CDR3 amino acids: CAISQSPGSRLAALYEQYF. The CDR3 coding sequence is TGTGCCATCAGCCAGTCTCCGGGAAGCCGACTAGCGGCTTTGTACGAGCAGTACTTC.